This T cell receptor beta chain was captured by sequencing in a study of cytomegalovirus exposure and HLA in healthy donors listed by TCRdb under 2017. Looking at the study overall: An earlier analysis of a few hundred of the donors reported 250 to 350 Gb of sequence data and 117 million unique TCR beta sequences obtained from around 170 million T cells. Among 398 genotyped donors of the cohort, an average of 235,054 unique TCR beta nucleotide sequences were sequenced per donor, around 18% of them non-productive. The study aimed to test whether cataloging public T cell receptors could reveal signatures of past pathogen exposure. Typing coverage differed by locus: A, B, C, DRB1 and DQB1 were typed in roughly 620-640 donors, DQA1 in around 500, DPA1 in 600 to 610, and DPB1 in just under 480. In addition to the first cohort of about 650 subjects, a separate validation cohort of approximately 130 different subjects was used. An earlier analysis of 587 of the donors used high-throughput TCR beta sequencing to judge whether each TCR beta V gene segment behaved as functional or pseudogenic. Class I and class II HLA loci were covered by the typing at four-digit resolution. In a later analysis, previously published TCR beta repertoires from 550 to 750 donors were re-analyzed and high-resolution HLA genotyping was added so that TCR occurrence patterns could be studied. Using immunosequencing, the study profiled T cell repertoires from 640 or so subjects and related those repertoires to cytomegalovirus serostatus. Of the roughly 390 genotyped donors, approximately 80% were placed in the genetic ancestry cluster associated with self-reported Caucasian donors. High-throughput TCR immunosequencing, statistical association of individual TCRs with disease status, and machine learning were combined to predict cytomegalovirus infection status. A later genetic analysis used genome-wide SNP genotypes for 398 of the 666 donors, treating that subset as a discovery cohort. Rather than drawing on any new phenotypic data, the later analysis identified candidate immune exposures from TCR beta sequences and the way those sequences occurred across donors. Five DR-DQ haplotypes were handled as single units for association and clustering because linkage in the cohort was strong. Donor age, sex, ethnicity and CMV serostatus were collected together with the repertoire data. About 280 gigabases of sequencing data and 75 million to 85 million unique TCR sequences made up an early release that covered several hundred HLA-typed donors. Every discovery cohort repertoire had been produced on one sequencing platform.

The germline V gene yields MNHEY for CDR1 and SVGAGI for CDR2. The cysteine opens and the phenylalanine closes a CDR3 of 13 amino acids. Only CDR3 DNA remains: 39 bases, in frame from the first base. V was cut back by 0 bases and J by 7 bases, leaving a gap of 7 bases between them. Overall study outcomes, separate from this receptor: In a later analysis, TCR association rates were found to vary across HLA loci, with the most associated TCRs seen for DRB1 alleles and the fewest for HLA-C alleles. Because HLA typing was unavailable for some donors at each locus, only the typed subset was used in association tests. Compared with the 666-donor mean, donors in an Asian-associated ancestry cluster had fewer N-insertions in productive TCRs, according to a later genetic analysis. The 87-base-pair reads could not distinguish some IMGT-functional V segments, including TRBV6-2 and TRBV6-3, so those segments were excluded. A cluster of highly shared sequence variants was judged likely to be a technical artifact of the sequencing pipeline. According to a later analysis, parvovirus B19, influenza, CMV and Epstein-Barr virus appeared linked to several top co-occurrence clusters. Over 15 rarely observed V segments, including chromosome 9 orphons, were excluded from the earlier analysis of some 590 of the donors because counts were too low. An association between a missense DCLRE1C variant and V-gene and J-gene trimming of TCR beta chains was found in a later genetic analysis and replicated in an independent cohort. In the study, about 150 TCR beta chains were listed as associated with cytomegalovirus. At a false discovery rate of 0.05, a later analysis linked under 20,000 TCR beta sequences to specific HLA alleles. While some public TCRs were present in many individuals, most TCR sequences turned up only very rarely across donors. The cohort was sequenced for TCR beta chains only, and without alpha or paired-chain data the features that could be detected were limited. Correlated functional status among segregating V segments might be attributable to linkage disequilibrium, but an unknown experimental factor could not be ruled out. In an earlier analysis of 450 to 750 of the donors, most TCR beta V segments appeared in productive rearrangements about 87% or about 30% of the time, broadly matching IMGT annotations. Strong co-occurrence of HLA alleles, especially DR and DQ, made assigning TCR associations to individual alleles difficult. According to a later analysis, most CMV-associated TCR beta chains appeared to be HLA-restricted, and the HLA associations seemed to be driven largely by CMV exposure. The authors suggested that the approach could potentially be extended to other disease states and immunological phenotypes. Cytomegalovirus status was reported to be diagnosed by the classifier with high specificity and sensitivity in both the original and validation cohorts. CMV serostatus was the only immune exposure information available for the cohort. Compared with equally common non-associated chains, HLA-associated TCR beta chains in a later analysis were more clonally expanded and had lower generation probabilities. A further reported finding was that TCR beta sequences accurately predicted the HLA-A and HLA-B alleles for most subjects in the first cohort. A few of the identified cytomegalovirus-associated TCR beta chains were confirmed in vitro to be specific for cytomegalovirus antigens. Presence/absence analyses assumed roughly uniform sequencing depth across donors, an assumption that may not hold.

The cohort consisted of hundreds of healthy bone marrow donors. All cohort members were sampled while nominally healthy, although unrecorded immune exposures were likely present. The donor tested CMV seronegative, placing the donor among the roughly 400 seronegative members of the cohort. Each donor provided a peripheral blood sample, and peripheral blood mononuclear cells were used for TCR beta sequencing. Genomic DNA extraction from the blood cell samples was performed with the Qiagen DNeasy Blood Extraction Kit. About this clone: It has no known antigen specificity. No per-base quality is available; no much larger clone lies one base away.

The library was made by the immunoSEQ multiplex PCR assay. The multiplex PCR relied on a mix of 60 forward primers for TCR Vbeta segments and 13 reverse primers for TCR Jbeta segments. A multiplex PCR assay on genomic DNA amplified the CDR3 region of rearranged TCR beta genes. The Illumina HiSeq System was used to sequence the amplified TCR beta libraries as 87-base-pair reads. On the authors' methods: A later analysis tallied approximately 87 million unique TCR beta chains across the 650 to 750 repertoires, and about 10 million of those chains were shared by two or more donors. Raw reads were error-corrected and collapsed into unique sequences by a nearest-neighbor algorithm in which closely related sequences were merged to remove PCR and sequencing errors. Alignment of CDR3 sequences to IMGT reference sequences was used to assign V, D and J gene segments. For a sequence to be retained, a match of at least six nucleotides was required to both a V gene segment and a J gene segment. Rearrangements were classified as productive when the CDR3 lacked stop codons and remained in frame with V and J, and all other rearrangements were classified as non-productive. Following IMGT convention, CDR3 was defined as the stretch from the second conserved V-encoded cysteine to the conserved J-encoded phenylalanine. The earlier analysis of some 580 of the donors excluded any sequence lacking an unambiguous match to a single V gene segment. An earlier analysis of several hundred of the donors classified V segments as functional when productive rearrangements were above 56.7% and as segregating when the standard deviation between donors was above 5%. To diagnose cytomegalovirus status from the catalog of TCR beta chain sequences, a statistical classification framework was built. A later analysis assigned V and J genes by comparing TCR nucleotide sequences with IMGT/GENE-DB human TR gene sequences. The TCRdist pipeline was used in a later analysis to assign CDR3 sequences and most-parsimonious VDJ recombination scenarios. In a later analysis, each TCR beta chain was defined by its CDR3 amino acid sequence together with its V-gene family, and reads without a unique V-gene family were excluded. As a way to deal with suspected cross-contamination and a sequencing artifact, a later analysis dropped nearly 600 nucleotide sequences that were highly shared and had low generation probability. In a later analysis, a clonal expansion index was calculated for each public chain from normalized within-repertoire ranks of inferred template counts. In a later analysis, generation probabilities were computed using a VDJ recombination model fitted to out-of-frame rearrangements, and the results were checked against IGoR. In a later analysis, TCR-TCR, TCR-HLA and TCR-CMV co-occurrence was scored with hypergeometric tests, and a repertoire-size bias correction was applied to TCR pairs. To estimate false discovery rates, a later analysis permuted the HLA or CMV assignments 20 times. A later analysis grouped co-occurring TCRs with DBSCAN, adding TCRdist sequence similarity when clustering within HLA-allele-positive subsets. Repertoires with fewer than 30,000 or more than 120,000 public chains were left out of co-occurrence clustering, as were five repertoires with anomalous nucleotide sharing. Imported from immuneACCESS, the table was reduced by TCRdb to in-frame sequences with V and J called. These copies leave out some clones; in studies compared against another copy, an unresolved V gene accounts for under half, and the cause of the remainder is not known. V and J calls and clone size are those listed in that table; D and trimming were worked out from the DNA. Recorded for this sample are fewer than 200,000 clones; roughly two thirds of them occurred a single time. In total, the top ten clones hold over 2.5% of the sample.

The sample was PBMCs. Rearrangement joined TRBV6-5 to TRBJ2-1; the D gene cannot be named for sure. This sequence originates from a woman aged 30 to 39 in good health and CMV-seronegative. The DNA reads as follows: TGTGCCAGCAGTTACTCACTCGTGAATGAGCAGTTCTTC. The translation is CASSYSLVNEQFF.